Listed below are T cell receptor beta chains from one sample, sequenced in a study of OX40 agonist ivuxolimab in advanced cancers. The method was immunoSEQ multiplex PCR; TCRdb's version includes in-frame clones alone and lacks a portion of them. The sample includes about 120,000 clones, more than 80% seen only once; the top ten take under 0.7%. This specimen consisted of CD4+ or CD8+ T cells sorted from blood, obtained in a trial of the OX40 agonist ivuxolimab. All receptors derive from an adult with an advanced solid tumor such as melanoma, head and neck, liver or kidney cancer. CDR3s include the opening cysteine and the closing phenylalanine or tryptophan. Fields, in order: J gene, D gene, clone size, V gene, CDR3 DNA, CDR3 protein. D genes are given only for firm matches. For some rows the clone size is stated as once, few or many, or as a class when expanded; others skip it.

TRBJ1-1	-	-	TRBV6-6	TGTGCCAGCAGTTGGAGGGCTAACACTGAAGCTTTCTTT	CASSWRANTEAFF
TRBJ1-6	-	few	TRBV5-1	TGCGCCAGCAGCCTGGACGGATATTCACCCCTCCACTTT	CASSLDGYSPLHF
TRBJ2-5	-	-	TRBV7-9	TGTGCCAGCGAGAAGGGGGGTGGTGGAGAGACCCAGTACTTC	CASEKGGGGETQYF
TRBJ1-2	TRBD1	-	TRBV28	TGTGCCAGCAGACCAGGGGGCACCTATGGCTACACCTTC	CASRPGGTYGYTF
TRBJ1-1	-	few	TRBV4-3	TGCGCCAGCAGAGCACAGGGGAACACTGAAGCTTTCTTT	CASRAQGNTEAFF
TRBJ2-3	-	-	TRBV4-1	TGCGCCAGCAGCCAAGAAAGAAGGAGCACAGATACGCAGTATTTT	CASSQERRSTDTQYF
TRBJ1-6	-	once	TRBV7-8	TGTGCCAGCAGCCTTTCTTTTCAGGTTGATTCACCCCTCCACTTT	CASSLSFQVDSPLHF
TRBJ2-5	-	-	TRBV2	TGTGCCAGCAGGGGCCCGGGCAGGTCACAAGAGACCCAGTACTTC	CASRGPGRSQETQYF
TRBJ1-1	-	-	TRBV19	TGTGCCAGTAGTATGATTCGGGGGGGGAACACTGAAGCTTTCTTT	CASSMIRGGNTEAFF
TRBJ1-2	TRBD1	-	TRBV18	TGTGCCAGCTCACCTACAGGGGGAAACAAGAATGGCTACACCTTC	CASSPTGGNKNGYTF
TRBJ2-7	TRBD2	-	TRBV7-2	TGTGCCAGCAGCTTCGCTAGCGGGACTCGCTCCTACGAGCAGTACTTC	CASSFASGTRSYEQYF
TRBJ2-7	-	-	TRBV2	TGTGCCAGCACGGAGGGAGGCTACGAGCAGTACTTC	CASTEGGYEQYF
TRBJ2-3	-	-	TRBV14	TGTGCCAGCAGCCAAAGACGGACAGGGAGGGCCCCAGATACGCAGTATTTT	CASSQRRTGRAPDTQYF
TRBJ2-7	-	-	TRBV6-6	TGTGCCAGCAGGCGAACGGACAGTTCCTCCTACGAGCAGTACTTC	CASRRTDSSSYEQYF
TRBJ1-4	-	-	TRBV5-4	TGTGCCAGCAGCTTGGACCTACGGGGGGGTAATGAAAAACTGTTTTTT	CASSLDLRGGNEKLFF
TRBJ2-7	-	-	TRBV28	TGTGCCAGCAGTTTTCCGGGGTCCTACGAGCAGTACTTC	CASSFPGSYEQYF
TRBJ2-2	TRBD1	-	TRBV7-3	TGTGCCAGCAGCGCCCCGGGACAGGGAATTACCGGGGAGCTGTTTTTT	CASSAPGQGITGELFF
TRBJ1-4	TRBD1	-	TRBV5-4	TGTGCCAGCACTACGGGACAGAAGAATGAAAAACTGTTTTTT	CASTTGQKNEKLFF
TRBJ1-2	TRBD1	-	TRBV5-1	TGCGCCAGCAGCTACGGGACAGGGAGCGGCTACACCTTC	CASSYGTGSGYTF
TRBJ2-1	TRBD2	-	TRBV11-2	TGTGCCAGCAGCGCAAGACTAGCGGGGGGGCCAAATGAGCAGTTCTTC	CASSARLAGGPNEQFF
TRBJ1-2	-	-	TRBV28	TGTGCCAGCAGTCCGCCGGGGGGTTATGGCTACACCTTC	CASSPPGGYGYTF
TRBJ1-3	-	-	TRBV18	TGTGCCAGCTCACCCCTGACAAACAAGGGAAACACCATATATTTT	CASSPLTNKGNTIYF
TRBJ2-3	-	-	TRBV27	TGTGCCAGCAGTCCCCACCTAGCCGGTGCAGATACGCAGTATTTT	CASSPHLAGADTQYF
TRBJ2-7	TRBD1	-	TRBV7-8	TGTGCCAGCCCGCCCTCCGGGACAGGGTCCCACGAGCAGTACTTC	CASPPSGTGSHEQYF
TRBJ1-1	TRBD1	-	TRBV5-1	TGCGCCAGCAGCGAGGACAGGGTAGAAGCTTTCTTT	CASSEDRVEAFF